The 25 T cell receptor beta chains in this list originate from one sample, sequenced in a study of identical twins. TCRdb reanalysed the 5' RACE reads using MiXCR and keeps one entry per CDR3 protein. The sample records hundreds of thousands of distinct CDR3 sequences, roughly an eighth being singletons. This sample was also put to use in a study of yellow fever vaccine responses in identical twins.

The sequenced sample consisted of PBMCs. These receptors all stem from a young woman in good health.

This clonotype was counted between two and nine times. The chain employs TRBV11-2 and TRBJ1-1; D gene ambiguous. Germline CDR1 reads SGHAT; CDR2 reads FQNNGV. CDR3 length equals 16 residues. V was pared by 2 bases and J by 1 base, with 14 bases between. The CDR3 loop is CASSLTPFGGNTEAFF. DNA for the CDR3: TGTGCCAGCAGCTTAACCCCTTTCGGTGGGAACACTGAAGCTTTCTTT.

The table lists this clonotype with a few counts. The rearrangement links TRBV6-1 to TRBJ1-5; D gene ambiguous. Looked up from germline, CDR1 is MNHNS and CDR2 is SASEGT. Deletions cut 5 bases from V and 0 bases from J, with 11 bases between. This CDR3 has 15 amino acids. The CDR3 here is CASSHKADSNQPQHF. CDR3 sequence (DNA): TGTGCCAGCAGTCATAAGGCGGATAGCAATCAGCCCCAGCATTTT.

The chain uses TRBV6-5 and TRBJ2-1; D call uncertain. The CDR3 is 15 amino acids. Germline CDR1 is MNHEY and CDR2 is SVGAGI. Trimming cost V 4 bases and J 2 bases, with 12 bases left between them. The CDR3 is CASSSHRVAYNEQFF. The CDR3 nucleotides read TGTGCCAGCAGTTCCCACCGGGTAGCCTACAATGAGCAGTTCTTC.

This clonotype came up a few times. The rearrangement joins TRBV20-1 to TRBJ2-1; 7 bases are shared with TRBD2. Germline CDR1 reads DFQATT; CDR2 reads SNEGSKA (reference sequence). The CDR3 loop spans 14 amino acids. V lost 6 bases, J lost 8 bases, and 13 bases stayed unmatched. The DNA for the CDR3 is TGCAGTGCCCTCGCTAGCGGTGCGGGTGATGAGCAGTTCTTC. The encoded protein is CSALASGAGDEQFF.

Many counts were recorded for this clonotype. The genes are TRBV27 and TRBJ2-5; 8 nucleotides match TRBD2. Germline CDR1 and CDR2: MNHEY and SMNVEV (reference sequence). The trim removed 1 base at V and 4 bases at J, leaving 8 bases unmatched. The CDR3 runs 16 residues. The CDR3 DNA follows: TGTGCCAGCAGTTTATTGGGCGGGAGGAGGTCAGAGACCCAGTACTTC. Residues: CASSLLGGRRSETQYF.

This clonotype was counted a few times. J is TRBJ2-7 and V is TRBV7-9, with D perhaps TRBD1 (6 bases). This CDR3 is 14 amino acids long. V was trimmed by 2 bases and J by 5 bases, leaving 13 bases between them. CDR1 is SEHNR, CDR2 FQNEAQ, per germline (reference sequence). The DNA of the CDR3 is TGTGCCAGCAGCTTACAGGGGTCAGTGCACGAGCAGTACTTC. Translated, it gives CASSLQGSVHEQYF.

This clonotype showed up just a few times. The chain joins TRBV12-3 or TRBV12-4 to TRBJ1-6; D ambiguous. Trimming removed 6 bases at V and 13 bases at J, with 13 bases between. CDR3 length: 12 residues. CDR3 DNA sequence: TGTGCCAGCAGACGATTGAACAAGCCCCTCCACTTT. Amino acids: CASRRLNKPLHF.

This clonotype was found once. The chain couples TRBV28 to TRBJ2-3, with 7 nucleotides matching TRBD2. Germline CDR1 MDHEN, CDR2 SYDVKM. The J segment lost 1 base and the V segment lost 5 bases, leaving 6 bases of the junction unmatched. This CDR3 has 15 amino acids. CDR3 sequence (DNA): TGTGCCAGCAGTAAAGGGAGCGGGGGCACAGATACGCAGTATTTT. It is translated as CASSKGSGGTDTQYF.

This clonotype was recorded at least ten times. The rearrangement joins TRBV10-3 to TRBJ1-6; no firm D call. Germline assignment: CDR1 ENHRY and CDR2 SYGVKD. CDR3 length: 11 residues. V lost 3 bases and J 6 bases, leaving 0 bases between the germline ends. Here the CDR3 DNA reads TGTGCCATCAGTGATAATTCACCCCTCCACTTT. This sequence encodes CAISDNSPLHF.

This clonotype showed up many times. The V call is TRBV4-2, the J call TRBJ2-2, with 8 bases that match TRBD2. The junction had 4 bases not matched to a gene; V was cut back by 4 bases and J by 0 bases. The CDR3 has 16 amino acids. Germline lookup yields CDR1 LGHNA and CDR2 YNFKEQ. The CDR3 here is CASSRDGGANTGELFF. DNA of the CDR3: TGTGCCAGCAGCCGAGACGGGGGGGCGAACACCGGGGAGCTGTTTTTT.

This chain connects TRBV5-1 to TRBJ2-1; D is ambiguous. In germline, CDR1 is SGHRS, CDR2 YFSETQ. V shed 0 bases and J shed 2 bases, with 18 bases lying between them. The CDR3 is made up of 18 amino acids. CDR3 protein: CASSLADGPRKTYNEQFF. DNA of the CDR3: TGCGCCAGCAGCTTGGCGGACGGACCACGAAAAACCTACAATGAGCAGTTCTTC. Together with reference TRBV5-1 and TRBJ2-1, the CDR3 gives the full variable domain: KAGVTQTPRYLIKTRGQQVTLSCSPISGHRSVSWYQQTPGQGLQFLFEYFSETQRNKGNFPGRFSGRQFSNSRSEMNVSTLELGDSALYLCASSLADGPRKTYNEQFFGPGTRLTVL.

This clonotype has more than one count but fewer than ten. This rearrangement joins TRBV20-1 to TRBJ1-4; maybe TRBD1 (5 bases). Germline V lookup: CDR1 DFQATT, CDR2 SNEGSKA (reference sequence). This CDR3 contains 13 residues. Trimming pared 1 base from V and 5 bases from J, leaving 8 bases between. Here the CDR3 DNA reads TGCAGTGCTAGAGGGGGGGTAAATGAAAAACTGTTTTTT. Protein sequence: CSARGGVNEKLFF.

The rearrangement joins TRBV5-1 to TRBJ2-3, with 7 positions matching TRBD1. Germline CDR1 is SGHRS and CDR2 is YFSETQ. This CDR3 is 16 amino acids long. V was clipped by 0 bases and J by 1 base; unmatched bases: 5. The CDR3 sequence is CASSLEGTAGTDTQYF. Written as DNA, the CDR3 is TGCGCCAGCAGCTTGGAAGGGACAGCAGGCACAGATACGCAGTATTTT.

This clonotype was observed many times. The CDR3, as DNA: TGTGCCAGCAGCCAAGGGGTGAGGGGAGACACTGAAGCTTTCTTT. It translates to CASSQGVRGDTEAFF. The chain combines TRBV4-2 with TRBJ1-1, with D perhaps TRBD1 (5 bases). This CDR3 is built from 15 residues. V shed 1 base and J shed 3 bases, with 12 bases lying between them. Germline CDR1 and CDR2: LGHNA and YNFKEQ.

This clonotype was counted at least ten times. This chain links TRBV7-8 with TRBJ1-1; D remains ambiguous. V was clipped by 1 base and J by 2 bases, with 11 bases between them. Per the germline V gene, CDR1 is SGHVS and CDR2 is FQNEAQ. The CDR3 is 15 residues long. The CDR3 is CASSLGPGKNTEAFF. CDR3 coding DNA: TGTGCCAGCAGCTTAGGGCCAGGTAAAAACACTGAAGCTTTCTTT.

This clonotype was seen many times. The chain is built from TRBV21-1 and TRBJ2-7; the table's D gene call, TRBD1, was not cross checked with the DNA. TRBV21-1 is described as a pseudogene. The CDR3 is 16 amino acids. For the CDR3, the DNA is TGTGCCAGCCTCCCGCCGGGACCAAAACAGGTCTACGAGCAGTACTTC. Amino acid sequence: CASLPPGPKQVYEQYF.

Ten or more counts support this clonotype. CDR3 in amino acids: CAITRLAGARDTQYF. DNA for the CDR3: TGTGCCATCACCCGACTAGCGGGGGCACGCGATACGCAGTATTTT. V and J are TRBV10-3 and TRBJ2-3; 12 nucleotides agree with TRBD2. CDR1 is ENHRY and CDR2 is SYGVKD in the germline V gene. The CDR3 totals 15 residues. With V trimmed by 7 bases and J by 6 bases, 8 bases remained unmatched.

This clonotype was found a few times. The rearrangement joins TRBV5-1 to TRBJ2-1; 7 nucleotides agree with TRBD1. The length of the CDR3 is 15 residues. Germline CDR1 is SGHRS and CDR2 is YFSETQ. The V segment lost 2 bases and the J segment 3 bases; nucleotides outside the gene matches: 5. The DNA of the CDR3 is TGCGCCAGCAGCTTTCGGCAGGGGGTCTACAATGAGCAGTTCTTC. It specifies CASSFRQGVYNEQFF.

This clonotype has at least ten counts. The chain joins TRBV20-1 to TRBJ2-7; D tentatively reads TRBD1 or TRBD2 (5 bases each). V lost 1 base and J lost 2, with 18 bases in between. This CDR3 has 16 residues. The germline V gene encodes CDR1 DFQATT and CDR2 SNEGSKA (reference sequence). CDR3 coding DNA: TGCAGTGCTAGAGTGGAGGTATGGGGGAATCCCTACGAGCAGTACTTC. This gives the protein CSARVEVWGNPYEQYF.

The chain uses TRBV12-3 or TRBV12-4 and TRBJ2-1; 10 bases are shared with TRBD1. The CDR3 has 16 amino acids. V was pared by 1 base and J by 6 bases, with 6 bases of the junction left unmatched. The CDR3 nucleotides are TGTGCCAGCAGTTTAGGCGACAGGGGGCGCGTCAATGAGCAGTTCTTC. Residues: CASSLGDRGRVNEQFF.

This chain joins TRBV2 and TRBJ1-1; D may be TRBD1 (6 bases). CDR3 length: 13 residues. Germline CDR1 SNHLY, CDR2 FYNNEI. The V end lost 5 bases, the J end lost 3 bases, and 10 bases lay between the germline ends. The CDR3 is CASSQKGDTEAFF. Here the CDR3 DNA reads TGTGCCAGCAGTCAGAAGGGGGACACTGAAGCTTTCTTT.

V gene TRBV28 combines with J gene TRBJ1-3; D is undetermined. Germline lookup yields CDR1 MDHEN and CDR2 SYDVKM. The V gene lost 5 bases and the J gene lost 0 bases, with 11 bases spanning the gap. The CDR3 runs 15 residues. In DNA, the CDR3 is TGTGCCAGCAGTAGGCGTGAGAGCTCTGGAAACACCATATATTTT. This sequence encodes CASSRRESSGNTIYF.

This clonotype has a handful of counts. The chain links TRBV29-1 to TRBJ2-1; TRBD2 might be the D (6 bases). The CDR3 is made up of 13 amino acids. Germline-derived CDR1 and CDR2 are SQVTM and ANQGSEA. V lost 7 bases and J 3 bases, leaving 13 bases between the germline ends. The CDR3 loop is CSAPGGGYNEQFF. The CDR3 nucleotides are TGCAGCGCGCCCGGGGGTGGCTACAATGAGCAGTTCTTC.

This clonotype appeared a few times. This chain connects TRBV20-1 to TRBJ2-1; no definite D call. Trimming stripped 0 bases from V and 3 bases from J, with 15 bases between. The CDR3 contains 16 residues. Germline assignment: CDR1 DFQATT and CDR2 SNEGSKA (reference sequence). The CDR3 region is CSARDRRPNRYNEQFF. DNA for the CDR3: TGCAGTGCTAGAGATCGTCGCCCTAACCGCTACAATGAGCAGTTCTTC.

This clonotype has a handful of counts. CDR3 coding DNA: TGCGCCAGCAGCTGGGGACAGACTAGCTTGAACACTGAAGCTTTCTTT. Translated, it gives CASSWGQTSLNTEAFF. The chain uses TRBV5-1 and TRBJ1-1; TRBD1 aligns across 7 bases. Germline V lookup: CDR1 SGHRS, CDR2 YFSETQ. V shed 3 bases and J 0 bases; nucleotides not matched to a gene: 8. This CDR3 contains 16 residues.